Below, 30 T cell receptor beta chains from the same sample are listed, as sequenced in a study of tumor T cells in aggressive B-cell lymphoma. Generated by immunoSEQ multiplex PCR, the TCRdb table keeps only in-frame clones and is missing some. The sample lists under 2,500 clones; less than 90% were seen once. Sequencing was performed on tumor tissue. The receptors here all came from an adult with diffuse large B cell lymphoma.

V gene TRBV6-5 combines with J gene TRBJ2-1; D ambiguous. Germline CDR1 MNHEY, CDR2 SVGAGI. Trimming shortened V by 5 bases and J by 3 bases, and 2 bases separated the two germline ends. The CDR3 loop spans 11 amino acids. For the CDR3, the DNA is TGTGCCAGCAGTCGCTACAATGAGCAGTTCTTC. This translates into CASSRYNEQFF.

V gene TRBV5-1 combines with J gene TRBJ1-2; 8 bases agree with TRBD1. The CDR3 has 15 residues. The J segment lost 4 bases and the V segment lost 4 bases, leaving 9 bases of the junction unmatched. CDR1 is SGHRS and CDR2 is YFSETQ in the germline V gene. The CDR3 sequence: CASSQNEDRAYGYTF. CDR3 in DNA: TGCGCCAGCAGCCAAAACGAGGACAGGGCCTATGGCTACACCTTC.

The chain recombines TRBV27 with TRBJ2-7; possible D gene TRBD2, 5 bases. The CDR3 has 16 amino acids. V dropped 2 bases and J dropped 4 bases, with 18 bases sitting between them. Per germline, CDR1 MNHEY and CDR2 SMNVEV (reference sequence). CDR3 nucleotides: TGTGCCAGCAGTTTAACTGCGGGTACAATGTGGTACGAGCAGTACTTC. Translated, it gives CASSLTAGTMWYEQYF.

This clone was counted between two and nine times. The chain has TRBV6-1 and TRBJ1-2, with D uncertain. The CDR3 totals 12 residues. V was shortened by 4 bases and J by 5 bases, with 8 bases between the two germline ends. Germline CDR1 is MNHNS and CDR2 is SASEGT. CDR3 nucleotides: TGTGCCAGCAGTGTCCGAGAGTATGGCTACACCTTC. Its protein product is CASSVREYGYTF.

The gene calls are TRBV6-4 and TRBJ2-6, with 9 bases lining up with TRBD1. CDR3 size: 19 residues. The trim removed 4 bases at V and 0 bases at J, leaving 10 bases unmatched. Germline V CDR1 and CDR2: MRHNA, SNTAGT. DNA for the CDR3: TGTGCCAGCAGTGGACACAGGGGGCTATCTATCTCTGGGGCCAACGTCCTGACTTTC. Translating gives CASSGHRGLSISGANVLTF.

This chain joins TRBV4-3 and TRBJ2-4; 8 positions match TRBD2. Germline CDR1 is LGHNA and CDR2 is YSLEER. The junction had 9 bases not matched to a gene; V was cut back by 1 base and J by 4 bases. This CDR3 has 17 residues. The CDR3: CASSQARAGGLKNIQYF. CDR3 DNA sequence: TGCGCCAGCAGCCAAGCTCGCGCGGGAGGACTTAAAAACATTCAGTACTTC.

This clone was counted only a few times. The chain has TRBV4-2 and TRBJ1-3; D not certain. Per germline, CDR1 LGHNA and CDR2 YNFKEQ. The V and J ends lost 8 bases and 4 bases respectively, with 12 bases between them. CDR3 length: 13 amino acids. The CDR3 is CASRRNQGNTIYF. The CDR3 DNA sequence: TGTGCCAGCCGCAGGAACCAGGGAAACACCATATATTTT.

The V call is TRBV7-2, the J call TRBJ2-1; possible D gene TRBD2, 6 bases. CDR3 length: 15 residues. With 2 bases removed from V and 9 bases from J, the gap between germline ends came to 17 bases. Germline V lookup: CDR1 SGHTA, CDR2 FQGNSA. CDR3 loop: CASSLRSGLRGEQFF. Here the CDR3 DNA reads TGTGCCAGCAGCTTAAGGAGCGGGCTGAGGGGTGAGCAGTTCTTC. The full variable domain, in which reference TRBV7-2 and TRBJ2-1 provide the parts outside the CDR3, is GAGVSQSPSNKVTEKGKDVELRCDPISGHTALYWYRQSLGQGLEFLIYFQGNSAPDKSGLPSDRFSAERTGGSVSTLTIQRTQQEDSAVYLCASSLRSGLRGEQFFGPGTRLTVL.

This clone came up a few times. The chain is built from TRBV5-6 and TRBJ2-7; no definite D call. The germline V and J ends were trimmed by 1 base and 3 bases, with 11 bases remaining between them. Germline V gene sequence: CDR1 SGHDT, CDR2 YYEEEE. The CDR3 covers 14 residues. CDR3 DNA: TGTGCCAGCAGCTTGCGCAGAAATCTCTACGAGCAGTACTTC. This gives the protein CASSLRRNLYEQYF.

This chain's CDR3 is CASSPRTGSGVRGYTF. In DNA, the CDR3 is TGTGCCAGCAGTCCTAGGACAGGGTCTGGGGTGAGAGGCTACACCTTC. The chain has TRBV27 and TRBJ1-2, with 8 nucleotides matching TRBD1. This CDR3 contains 16 residues. Trimming took 5 bases from V and 8 from J; bases not matched to a gene: 16. From germline, CDR1 is MNHEY and CDR2 SMNVEV (reference sequence).

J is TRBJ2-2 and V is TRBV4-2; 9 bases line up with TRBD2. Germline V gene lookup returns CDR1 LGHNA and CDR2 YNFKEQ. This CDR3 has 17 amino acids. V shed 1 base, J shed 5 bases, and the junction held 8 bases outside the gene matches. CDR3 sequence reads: CASSQAASGDPTGELFF. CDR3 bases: TGTGCCAGCAGCCAAGCGGCTAGCGGGGATCCAACCGGGGAGCTGTTTTTT.

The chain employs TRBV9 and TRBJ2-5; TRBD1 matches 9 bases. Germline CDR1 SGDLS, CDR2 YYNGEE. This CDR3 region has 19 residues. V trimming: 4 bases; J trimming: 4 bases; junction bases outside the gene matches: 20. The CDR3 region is CASSYDPIQGAGFIETQYF. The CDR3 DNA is TGTGCCAGCAGCTATGATCCCATACAGGGGGCGGGTTTTATAGAGACCCAGTACTTC.

The CDR3 DNA sequence: TGCGCCAGCAGCTTGGACGCAGGGTCGAAAGAGACCCAGTACTTC. It yields the protein CASSLDAGSKETQYF. The chain uses TRBV5-1 and TRBJ2-5; tentatively, D is TRBD1 (5 bases). The germline CDR1 and CDR2 sequences are SGHRS and YFSETQ. V lost 0 bases and J lost 3, with 12 bases in between. This CDR3 spans 15 amino acids.

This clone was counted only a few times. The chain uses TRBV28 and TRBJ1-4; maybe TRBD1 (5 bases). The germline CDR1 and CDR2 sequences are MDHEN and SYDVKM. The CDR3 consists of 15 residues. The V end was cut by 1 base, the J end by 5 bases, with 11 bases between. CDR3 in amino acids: CASSLLDSLNEKLFF. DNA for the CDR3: TGTGCCAGCAGTTTATTAGACAGTCTCAATGAAAAACTGTTTTTT.

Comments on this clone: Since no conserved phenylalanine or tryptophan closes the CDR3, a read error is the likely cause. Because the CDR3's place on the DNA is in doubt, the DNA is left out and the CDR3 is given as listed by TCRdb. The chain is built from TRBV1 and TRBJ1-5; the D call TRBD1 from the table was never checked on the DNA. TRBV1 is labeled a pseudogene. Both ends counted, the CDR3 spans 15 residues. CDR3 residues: CTSSQDSGGNQPQHS.

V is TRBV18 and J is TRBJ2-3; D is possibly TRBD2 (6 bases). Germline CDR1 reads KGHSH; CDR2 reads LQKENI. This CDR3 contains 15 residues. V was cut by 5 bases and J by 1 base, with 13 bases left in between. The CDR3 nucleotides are TGTGCCAGCTCAGGAGCGGGTTCCGGCACAGATACGCAGTATTTT. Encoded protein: CASSGAGSGTDTQYF.

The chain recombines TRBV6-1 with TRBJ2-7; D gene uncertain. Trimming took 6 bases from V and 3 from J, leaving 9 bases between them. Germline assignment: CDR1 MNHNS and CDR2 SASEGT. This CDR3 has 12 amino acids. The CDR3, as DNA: TGTGCCAGCAGCCGAGGAGACTACGAGCAGTACTTC. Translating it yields CASSRGDYEQYF.

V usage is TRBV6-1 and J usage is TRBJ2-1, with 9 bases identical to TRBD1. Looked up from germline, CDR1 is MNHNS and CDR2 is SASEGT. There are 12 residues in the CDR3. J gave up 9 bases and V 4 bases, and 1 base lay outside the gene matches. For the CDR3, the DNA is TGTGCCAGCAGTGGGGGACAGGGTGAGCAGTTCTTC. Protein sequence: CASSGGQGEQFF.

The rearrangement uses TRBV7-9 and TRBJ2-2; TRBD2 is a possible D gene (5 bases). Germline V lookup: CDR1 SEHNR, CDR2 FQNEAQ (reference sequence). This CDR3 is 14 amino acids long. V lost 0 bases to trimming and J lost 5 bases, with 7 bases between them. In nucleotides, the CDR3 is TGTGCCAGCAGCTTAGCGCCGGGGACCGGGGAGCTGTTTTTT. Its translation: CASSLAPGTGELFF.

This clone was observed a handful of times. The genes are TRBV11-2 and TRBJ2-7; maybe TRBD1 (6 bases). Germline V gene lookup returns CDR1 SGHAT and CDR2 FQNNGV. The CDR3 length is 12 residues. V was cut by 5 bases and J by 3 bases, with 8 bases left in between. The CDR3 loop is CASSPDSYEQYF. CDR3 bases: TGTGCCAGCAGCCCGGACAGCTACGAGCAGTACTTC.

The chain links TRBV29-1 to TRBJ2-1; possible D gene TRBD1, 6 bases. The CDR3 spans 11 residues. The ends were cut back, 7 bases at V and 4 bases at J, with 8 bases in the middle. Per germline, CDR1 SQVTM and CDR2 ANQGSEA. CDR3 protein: CSDGQYNEQFF. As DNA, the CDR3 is TGCAGCGACGGACAGTACAATGAGCAGTTCTTC.

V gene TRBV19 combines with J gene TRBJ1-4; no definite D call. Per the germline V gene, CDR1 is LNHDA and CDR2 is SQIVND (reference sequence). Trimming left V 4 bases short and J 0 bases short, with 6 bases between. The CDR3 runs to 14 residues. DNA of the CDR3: TGTGCCAGTAGTAGGGAGGCAACTAATGAAAAACTGTTTTTT. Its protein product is CASSREATNEKLFF.

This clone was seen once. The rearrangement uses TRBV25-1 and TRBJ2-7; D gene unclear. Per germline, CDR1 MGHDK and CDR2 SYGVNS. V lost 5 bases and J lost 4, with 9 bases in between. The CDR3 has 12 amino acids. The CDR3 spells CASSLSGYEQYF. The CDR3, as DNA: TGTGCCAGCAGTCTGTCAGGATACGAGCAGTACTTC.

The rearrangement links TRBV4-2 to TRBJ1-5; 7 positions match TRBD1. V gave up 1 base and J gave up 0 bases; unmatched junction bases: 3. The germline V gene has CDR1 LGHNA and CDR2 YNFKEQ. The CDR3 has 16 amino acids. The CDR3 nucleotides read TGTGCCAGCAGCCAAGTCCAGGGGGATAGCAATCAGCCCCAGCATTTT. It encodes CASSQVQGDSNQPQHF.

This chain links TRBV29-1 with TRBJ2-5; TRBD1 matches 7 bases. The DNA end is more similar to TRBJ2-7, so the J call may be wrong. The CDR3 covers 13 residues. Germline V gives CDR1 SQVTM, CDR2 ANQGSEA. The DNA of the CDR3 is TGCAGCGTTGTGGGGGACAGCCTCTACGAGCAGTACTTC. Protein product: CSVVGDSLYEQYF.

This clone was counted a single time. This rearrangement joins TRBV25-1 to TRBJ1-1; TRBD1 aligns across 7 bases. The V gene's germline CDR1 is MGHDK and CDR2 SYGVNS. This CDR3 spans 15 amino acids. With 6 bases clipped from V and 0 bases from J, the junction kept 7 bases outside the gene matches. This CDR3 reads CASRETGKMNTEAFF. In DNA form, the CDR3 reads TGTGCCAGCAGGGAGACAGGGAAGATGAACACTGAAGCTTTCTTT.

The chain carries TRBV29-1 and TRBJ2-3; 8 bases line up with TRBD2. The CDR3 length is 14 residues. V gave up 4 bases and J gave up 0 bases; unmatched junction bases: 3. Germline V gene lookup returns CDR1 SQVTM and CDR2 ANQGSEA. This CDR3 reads CSVAPSGSTDTQYF. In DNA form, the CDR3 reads TGCAGCGTTGCACCTAGCGGGAGCACAGATACGCAGTATTTT.

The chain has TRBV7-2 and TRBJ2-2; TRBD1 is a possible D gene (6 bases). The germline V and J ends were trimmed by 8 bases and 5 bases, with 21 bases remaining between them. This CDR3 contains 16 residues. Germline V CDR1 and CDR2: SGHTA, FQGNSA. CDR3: CASLPRQGIGTGELFF. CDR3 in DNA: TGTGCCAGCCTTCCCCGTCAGGGGATAGGGACCGGGGAGCTGTTTTTT.

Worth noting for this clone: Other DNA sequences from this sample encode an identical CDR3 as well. The CDR3 bases are TGTGCCAGCAGCGTAGTTGGGCTAGCGGGGGCACTCACAGATACGCAGTATTTT. This codes for CASSVVGLAGALTDTQYF. The chain has TRBV9 and TRBJ2-3; 10 positions agree with TRBD2. CDR3 length: 18 amino acids. The V and J ends lost 0 bases and 2 bases, in that order; junction bases with no gene match: 9. The germline V gene encodes CDR1 SGDLS and CDR2 YYNGEE.

This CDR3 is CASSPRAVRERDTQYF. As DNA, the CDR3 is TGTGCCAGTAGCCCAAGGGCAGTCAGGGAACGGGATACGCAGTATTTT. J is TRBJ2-3 and V is TRBV19; tentative D call: TRBD1 (5 bases). Germline CDR1 is LNHDA and CDR2 is SQIVND (reference sequence). The CDR3 totals 16 residues. V was cut by 6 bases and J by 6 bases, with 22 bases left in between.